A selection of T cell receptor beta chains follows, all from one sample in a study of cytomegalovirus exposure and HLA in healthy donors. This table comes from immunoSEQ multiplex PCR, and its TCRdb copy is limited to in-frame clones, with some not included. The data show about 190,000 clones, with about 13% seen just once and approximately 7.8% held by the top ten. Source material: PBMCs. These TCRs come from a man aged 50 to 60 in good health and CMV-seropositive. Each CDR3 is given with its conserved first and last residue. The order of the fields is V gene, D gene, clone size, J gene, CDR3 length, CDR3 protein, CDR3 DNA. A D gene is named only where the DNA matches it firmly. Clone size, where shown, is once, few, many, or a class for clones that have expanded.

TRBV19	NA	once	TRBJ1-1	15	CASSVQGHGNTEAFF	TGTGCCAGTAGTGTCCAAGGACATGGGAACACTGAAGCTTTCTTT
TRBV5-1	NA	NA	TRBJ1-3	14	CASSASGTGNTIYF	TGCGCCAGCAGCGCCTCAGGGACTGGAAACACCATATATTTT
TRBV10-3	TRBD1	NA	TRBJ1-4	15	CAISGSGTGSEKLFF	TGTGCCATCAGTGGTTCCGGGACAGGGAGTGAGAAACTGTTTTTT
TRBV6-5	NA	NA	TRBJ1-5	13	CASQKGGNQPQHF	TGTGCCAGCCAAAAAGGGGGCAATCAGCCCCAGCATTTT
TRBV18	TRBD1	few	TRBJ2-5	14	CASSQGQGMETQYF	TGTGCCAGCTCACAGGGACAGGGAATGGAGACCCAGTACTTC
TRBV5-1	NA	few	TRBJ1-1	14	CASSPELSNTEAFF	TGCGCCAGCAGCCCGGAGCTAAGCAACACTGAAGCTTTCTTT
TRBV7-6	NA	NA	TRBJ1-5	18	CASSLWDIGTIDNQPQHF	TGTGCCAGCAGCCTCTGGGACATCGGAACAATTGACAATCAGCCCCAGCATTTT
TRBV4-1	NA	few	TRBJ1-5	17	CASSQDSGHLSNQPQHF	TGCGCCAGCAGCCAAGATAGCGGACACCTTAGCAATCAGCCCCAGCATTTT
TRBV5-6	NA	NA	TRBJ1-1	13	CASSLAGVTEAFF	TGTGCCAGCAGCTTGGCCGGAGTCACTGAAGCTTTCTTT
TRBV6-6	NA	few	TRBJ2-5	13	CASSPTDQETQYF	TGTGCCAGCAGTCCTACAGACCAAGAGACCCAGTACTTC
TRBV28	NA	NA	TRBJ1-1	15	CASSLKGNRNTEAFF	TGTGCCAGCAGTTTGAAGGGGAATAGGAACACTGAAGCTTTCTTT
TRBV6-6	NA	NA	TRBJ2-2	14	CASSKLVSTGELFF	TGTGCCAGCAGTAAACTAGTGAGCACCGGGGAGCTGTTTTTT
TRBV19	TRBD1	few	TRBJ2-3	15	CASSPGQGGTDTQYF	TGTGCCAGTAGCCCCGGACAGGGTGGCACAGATACGCAGTATTTT
TRBV5-3	TRBD1	NA	TRBJ1-1	16	CARRPDRGQTNTEAFF	TGTGCCAGAAGACCGGACAGGGGGCAAACGAACACTGAAGCTTTCTTT
TRBV11-3	NA	NA	TRBJ2-6	17	CASSPPTGTSGANVLTF	TGTGCCAGCAGCCCCCCGACAGGGACTTCTGGGGCCAACGTCCTGACTTTC
TRBV6-1	NA	few	TRBJ1-4	14	CASSEPWLNEKLFF	TGTGCCAGCAGTGAGCCTTGGCTTAATGAAAAACTGTTTTTT
TRBV29-1	NA	few	TRBJ1-2	11	CSVDAEAGYTF	TGCAGCGTTGATGCCGAAGCTGGCTACACCTTC
TRBV6-6	NA	few	TRBJ2-4	14	CASTSGRGGNIQYF	TGTGCCAGCACCTCGGGGCGGGGCGGCAACATTCAGTACTTC
TRBV7-2	TRBD2	few	TRBJ2-7	15	CASSLDGTSAYEQYF	TGTGCCAGCAGCTTAGATGGGACTAGCGCCTACGAGCAGTACTTC
TRBV7-2	NA	NA	TRBJ1-5	15	CASSLISGINQPQHF	TGTGCCAGCAGCTTGATCTCAGGAATTAATCAGCCCCAGCATTTT
TRBV30	NA	NA	TRBJ1-4	14	CAWSPAQGYSKLFF	TGTGCCTGGAGTCCGGCACAGGGCTATTCAAAACTGTTTTTT
TRBV6-5	TRBD1	NA	TRBJ2-5	15	CASSSDRGVLETQYF	TGTGCCAGCAGTTCTGACAGGGGTGTGTTGGAGACCCAGTACTTC
TRBV15	NA	NA	TRBJ2-5	15	CATSRDPTGQETQYF	TGTGCCACCAGCAGAGATCCTACAGGACAAGAGACCCAGTACTTC
TRBV6-6	TRBD1	few	TRBJ1-6	14	CASSYRDSNSPLHF	TGTGCCAGCAGTTACCGGGACAGTAATTCACCCCTCCACTTT
TRBV5-5	TRBD1	few	TRBJ1-4	15	CASSFLGQGGEKLFF	TGTGCCAGCAGCTTTTTAGGACAGGGGGGAGAAAAACTGTTTTTT